This TCR beta chain was sequenced in a study of beta chain features in type 1 diabetes. Points from the study as a whole: The analysis here could not establish whether HLA type shapes TCRB rearrangement. Across all four CD4+ subsets, people with type 1 diabetes showed modestly shorter TCRB CDR3s. Researchers reported that naive, central memory and Treg TCRB repertoires appeared more similar in patients than in healthy donors.

The CDR3 length is 13 residues. In germline, CDR1 is SQVTM, CDR2 ANQGSEA. Trimming took 4 bases from V and 1 from J, leaving 10 bases between them. Expressed TCRB transcripts were sequenced because the isolated RNA had all been reverse transcribed beforehand. Profiling relied on immunoSEQ multiplex PCR, and the TCRdb table lists in-frame clones only, not all of them. The table records fewer than 500,000 clones, more than 11% of them present only once. The authors sorted CD4+ naive, central memory, regulatory and stem cell-like memory cells via CD45RO/CCR7/CD25/CD127/CD95/CD27. This clone was seen only a few times. Its specificity is not known.

The chain carries TRBV29-1 and TRBJ1-1; D unresolved. Sequencing was performed on naive CD4+ T cells from blood. This TCR derives from a man aged 25-40 years in good health. This CDR3 is CSVGPRRNTEAFF. The CDR3 region has the DNA TGCAGCGTTGGTCCCAGACGGAACACTGAAGCTTTCTTT.